The 7 T cell receptor beta chains given below trace back to one sample, sequenced in a study of blood T cell repertoires in COVID-19. TCRdb's table, derived via immunoSEQ multiplex PCR, lists solely in-frame clones and lacks some. In the table there are about 160,000 clones, just over 90% of which are singletons. The sequencing input was peripheral blood. Receptors were obtained from a man between 18 and 29 years old with acute or convalescent COVID-19.

V is TRBV29-1 and J is TRBJ2-1; D might be TRBD1 (5 bases). The CDR3 runs to 13 residues. Germline loops: CDR1 SQVTM, CDR2 ANQGSEA. In DNA, the CDR3 is TGCAGTACGGATAGGGGCTTCTACAATGAGCAGTTCTTC. Translated, it gives CSTDRGFYNEQFF.

The chain links TRBV5-1 to TRBJ2-3; 10 bases align to TRBD1. The length of the CDR3 is 14 residues. Germline loops: CDR1 SGHRS, CDR2 YFSETQ. J gave up 4 bases and V 4 bases, and 3 bases lay outside the gene matches. This chain's CDR3 is CASSVDRGADTQYF. Written as DNA, the CDR3 is TGCGCCAGCAGCGTGGACAGGGGGGCAGATACGCAGTATTTT.

The chain employs TRBV9 and TRBJ2-6; 7 bases match TRBD2. After removal of 0 bases from V and 0 bases from J, the junction contained 0 bases not matched to a gene. Germline CDR1 is SGDLS and CDR2 is YYNGEE. The CDR3 is 16 amino acids. The CDR3 sequence: CASSVAGGSGANVLTF. The CDR3 DNA follows: TGTGCCAGCAGCGTAGCGGGGGGCTCTGGGGCCAACGTCCTGACTTTC.

The V call is TRBV4-1, the J call TRBJ2-7; the match to TRBD2 covers 13 bases. Germline V lookup: CDR1 MGHRA, CDR2 YSYEKL. The CDR3 loop spans 15 amino acids. The V gene end was trimmed by 1 base and the J gene end by 7 bases; junction bases not matched to a gene: 4. The chain's CDR3 is CASSQVTSGRVEQYF. Written as DNA, the CDR3 is TGCGCCAGCAGCCAAGTTACTAGCGGGAGGGTAGAGCAGTACTTC.

The genes are TRBV9 and TRBJ2-3; tentative D call: TRBD1 (5 bases). V was shortened by 3 bases and J by 6 bases, with 8 bases between the two germline ends. The CDR3 is 12 amino acids. Germline V CDR1 and CDR2: SGDLS, YYNGEE. DNA of the CDR3: TGTGCCAGCAGCGGTAGACAGGATACGCAGTATTTT. Protein product: CASSGRQDTQYF.

The chain employs TRBV9 and TRBJ2-1; a weak D match, TRBD2 (5 bases). Germline CDR1 SGDLS, CDR2 YYNGEE. The CDR3 sequence is 14 residues long. Trimming left V 3 bases short and J 4 bases short, with 11 bases between. In DNA form, the CDR3 reads TGTGCCAGCAGCGACAGAGCGGCATACAATGAGCAGTTCTTC. As protein: CASSDRAAYNEQFF. The complete variable domain, with remaining parts taken from reference TRBV9 and TRBJ2-1, reads DSGVTQTPKHLITATGQRVTLRCSPRSGDLSVYWYQQSLDQGLQFLIQYYNGEERAKGNILERFSAQQFPDLHSELNLSSLELGDSALYFCASSDRAAYNEQFFGPGTRLTVL.

The chain employs TRBV10-2 and TRBJ1-6; D may be TRBD1 (5 bases). In germline, CDR1 is WSHSY, CDR2 SAAADI. This CDR3 comprises 19 residues. Trimming removed 0 bases from V and 0 bases from J, with 15 bases in between. CDR3 sequence: CASSESRTFLSSYNSPLHF. DNA of the CDR3: TGCGCCAGCAGTGAGTCTAGGACATTCCTCAGCTCCTATAATTCACCCCTCCACTTT.